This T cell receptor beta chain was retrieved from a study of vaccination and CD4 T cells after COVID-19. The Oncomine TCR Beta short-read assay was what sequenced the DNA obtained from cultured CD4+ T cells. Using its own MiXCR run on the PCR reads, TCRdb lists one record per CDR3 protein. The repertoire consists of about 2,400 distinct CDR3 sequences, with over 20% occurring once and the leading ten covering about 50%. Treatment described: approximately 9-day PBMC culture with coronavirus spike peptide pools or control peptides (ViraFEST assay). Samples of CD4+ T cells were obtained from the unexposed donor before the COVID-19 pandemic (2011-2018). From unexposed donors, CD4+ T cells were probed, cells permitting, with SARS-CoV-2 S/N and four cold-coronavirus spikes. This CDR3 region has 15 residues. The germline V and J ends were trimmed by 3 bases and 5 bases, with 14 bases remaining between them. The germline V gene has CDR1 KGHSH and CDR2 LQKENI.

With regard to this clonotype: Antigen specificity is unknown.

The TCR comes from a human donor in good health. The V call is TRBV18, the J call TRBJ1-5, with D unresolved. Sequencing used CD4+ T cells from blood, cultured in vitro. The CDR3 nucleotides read TGTGCCAGCTCACCTGGCTGGGGATCGGATCAGCCCCAGCATTTT. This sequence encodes CASSPGWGSDQPQHF.